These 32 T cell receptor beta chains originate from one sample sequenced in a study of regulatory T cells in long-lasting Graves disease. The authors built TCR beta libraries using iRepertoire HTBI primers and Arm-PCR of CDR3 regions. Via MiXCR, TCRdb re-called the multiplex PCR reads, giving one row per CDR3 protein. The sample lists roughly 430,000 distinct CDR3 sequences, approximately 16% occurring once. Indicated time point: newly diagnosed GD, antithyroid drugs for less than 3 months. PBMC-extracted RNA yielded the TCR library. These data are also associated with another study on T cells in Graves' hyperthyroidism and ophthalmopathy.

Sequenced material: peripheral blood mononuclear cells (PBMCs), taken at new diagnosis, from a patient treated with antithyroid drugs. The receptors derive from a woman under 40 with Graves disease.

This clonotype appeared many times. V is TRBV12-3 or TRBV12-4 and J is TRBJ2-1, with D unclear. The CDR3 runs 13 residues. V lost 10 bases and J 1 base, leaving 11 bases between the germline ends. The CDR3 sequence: CAIGGSSYNEQFF. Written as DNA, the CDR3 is TGTGCCATCGGCGGATCGTCCTACAATGAGCAGTTCTTC.

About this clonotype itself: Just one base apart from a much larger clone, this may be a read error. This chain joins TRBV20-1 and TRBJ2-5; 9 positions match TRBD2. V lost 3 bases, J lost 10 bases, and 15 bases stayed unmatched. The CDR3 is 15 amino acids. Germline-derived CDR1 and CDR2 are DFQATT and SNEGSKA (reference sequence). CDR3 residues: CSASPPGLASTSQYF. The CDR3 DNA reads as TGCAGTGCTAGCCCTCCGGGACTAGCTAGTACCAGCCAGTACTTC.

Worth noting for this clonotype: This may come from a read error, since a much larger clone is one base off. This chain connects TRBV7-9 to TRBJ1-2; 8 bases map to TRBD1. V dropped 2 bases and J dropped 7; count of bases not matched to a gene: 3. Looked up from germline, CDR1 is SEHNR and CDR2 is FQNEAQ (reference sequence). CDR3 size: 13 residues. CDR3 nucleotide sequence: TGTGCCAGCAGCTTAATCCAGGGGGCTGGCTACACCTTC. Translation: CASSLIQGAGYTF.

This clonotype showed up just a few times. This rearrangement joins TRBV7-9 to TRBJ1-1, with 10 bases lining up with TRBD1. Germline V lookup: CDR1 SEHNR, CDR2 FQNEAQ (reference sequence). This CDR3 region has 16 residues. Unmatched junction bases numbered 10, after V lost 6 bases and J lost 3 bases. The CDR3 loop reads CASRPRQGARDTEAFF. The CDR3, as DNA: TGTGCCAGCAGACCCAGACAGGGGGCGCGGGACACTGAAGCTTTCTTT. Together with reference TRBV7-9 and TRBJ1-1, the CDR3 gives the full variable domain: DTGVSQNPRHKITKRGQNVTFRCDPISEHNRLYWYRQTLGQGPEFLTYFQNEAQLEKSRLLSDRFSAERPKGSFSTLEIQRTEQGDSAMYLCASRPRQGARDTEAFFGQGTRLTVV.

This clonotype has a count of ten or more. The CDR3, as DNA: TGTGCCAGCAGCTTAGTAGGGGGCAGTTGGATGAACACTGAAGCTTTCTTT. Protein: CASSLVGGSWMNTEAFF. The chain links TRBV7-8 to TRBJ1-1; 7 bases map to TRBD1. CDR1 and CDR2 (germline): SGHVS, FQNEAQ. The CDR3 runs to 17 residues. The ends lost 1 base at V and 0 bases at J; junction bases unmatched: 8.

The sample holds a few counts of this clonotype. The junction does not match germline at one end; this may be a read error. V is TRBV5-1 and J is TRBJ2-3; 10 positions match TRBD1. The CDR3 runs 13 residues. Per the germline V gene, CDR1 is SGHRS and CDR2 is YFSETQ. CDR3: CASSSPARTGGIF. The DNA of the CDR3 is TGCGCCAGCAGCTCCCCCGCCCGGACAGGGGGGATTTTT.

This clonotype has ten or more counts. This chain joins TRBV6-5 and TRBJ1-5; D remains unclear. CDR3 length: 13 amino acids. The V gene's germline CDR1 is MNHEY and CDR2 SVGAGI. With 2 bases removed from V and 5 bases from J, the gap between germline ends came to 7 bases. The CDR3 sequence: CASSYVGYQPQHF. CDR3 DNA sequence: TGTGCCAGCAGTTACGTTGGATATCAGCCCCAGCATTTT.

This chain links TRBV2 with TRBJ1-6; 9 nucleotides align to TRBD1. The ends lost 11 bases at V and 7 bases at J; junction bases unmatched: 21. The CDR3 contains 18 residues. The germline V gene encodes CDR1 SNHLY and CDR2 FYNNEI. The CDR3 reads CAGKDPTGGVLRNSPLHF. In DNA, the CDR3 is TGTGCCGGGAAGGACCCAACAGGGGGCGTCCTAAGAAATTCACCCCTCCACTTT.

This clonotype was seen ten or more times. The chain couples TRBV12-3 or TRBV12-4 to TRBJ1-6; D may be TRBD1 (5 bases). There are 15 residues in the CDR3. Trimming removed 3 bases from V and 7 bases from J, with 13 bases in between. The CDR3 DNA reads TGTGCCAGCAGTTTTGGGTCAGGGTGGAATTCACCCCTCCACTTT. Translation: CASSFGSGWNSPLHF.

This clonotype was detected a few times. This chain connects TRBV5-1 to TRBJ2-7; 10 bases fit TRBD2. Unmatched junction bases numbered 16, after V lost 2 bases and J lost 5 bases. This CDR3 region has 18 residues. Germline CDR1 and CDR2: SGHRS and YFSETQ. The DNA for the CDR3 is TGCGCCAGCAGCTTAAGGCCAAGCGGGAGGGCCCTAGTCGACGAGCAGTACTTC. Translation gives CASSLRPSGRALVDEQYF.

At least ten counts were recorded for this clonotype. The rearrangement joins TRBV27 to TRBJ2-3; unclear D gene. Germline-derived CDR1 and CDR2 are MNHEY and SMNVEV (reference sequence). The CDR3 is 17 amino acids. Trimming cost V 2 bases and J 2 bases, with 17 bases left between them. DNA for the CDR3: TGTGCCAGCAGTTTAATTCCGTCGCTTTCCCACACAGATACGCAGTATTTT. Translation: CASSLIPSLSHTDTQYF.

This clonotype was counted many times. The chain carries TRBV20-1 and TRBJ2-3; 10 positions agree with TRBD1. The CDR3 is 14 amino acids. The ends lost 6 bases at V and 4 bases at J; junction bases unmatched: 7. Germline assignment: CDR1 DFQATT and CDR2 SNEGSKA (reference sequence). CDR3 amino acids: CSARGQGLPDTQYF. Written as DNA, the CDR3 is TGCAGTGCGAGGGGACAGGGGTTGCCAGATACGCAGTATTTT.

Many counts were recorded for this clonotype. CDR3: CASRTDRVRSTEAFF. The CDR3 region has the DNA TGTGCCAGCAGGACCGACAGGGTACGTTCCACTGAAGCTTTCTTT. The chain couples TRBV6-1 to TRBJ1-1, with 7 bases matching TRBD1. Per the germline V gene, CDR1 is MNHNS and CDR2 is SASEGT. The CDR3 totals 15 residues. V shed 6 bases, J shed 4 bases, and the junction held 11 bases outside the gene matches.

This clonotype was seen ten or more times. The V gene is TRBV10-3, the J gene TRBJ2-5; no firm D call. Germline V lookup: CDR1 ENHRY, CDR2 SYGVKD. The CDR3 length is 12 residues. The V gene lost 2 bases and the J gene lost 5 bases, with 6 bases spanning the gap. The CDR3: CAISEVSETQYF. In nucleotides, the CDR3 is TGTGCCATCAGTGAGGTCTCCGAGACCCAGTACTTC.

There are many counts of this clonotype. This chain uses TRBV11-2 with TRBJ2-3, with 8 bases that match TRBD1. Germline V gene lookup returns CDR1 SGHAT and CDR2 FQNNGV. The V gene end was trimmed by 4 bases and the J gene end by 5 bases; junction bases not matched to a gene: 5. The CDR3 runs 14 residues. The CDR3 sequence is CASSSGQGLDTQYF. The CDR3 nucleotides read TGTGCCAGCAGCTCCGGACAGGGTTTAGATACGCAGTATTTT.

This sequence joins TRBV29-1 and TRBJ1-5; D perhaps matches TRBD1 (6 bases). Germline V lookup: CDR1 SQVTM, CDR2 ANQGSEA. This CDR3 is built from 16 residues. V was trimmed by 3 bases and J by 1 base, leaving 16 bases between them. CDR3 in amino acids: CSVEATGGTSNQPQHF. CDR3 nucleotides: TGCAGCGTTGAGGCAACGGGGGGCACGAGCAATCAGCCCCAGCATTTT.

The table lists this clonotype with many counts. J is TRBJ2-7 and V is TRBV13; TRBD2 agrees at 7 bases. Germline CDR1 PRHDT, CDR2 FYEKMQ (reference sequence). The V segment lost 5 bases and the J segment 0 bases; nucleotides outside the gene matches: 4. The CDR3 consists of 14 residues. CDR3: CASSHGGSSYEQYF. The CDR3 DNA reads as TGTGCCAGCAGCCACGGGGGGAGCTCCTACGAGCAGTACTTC.

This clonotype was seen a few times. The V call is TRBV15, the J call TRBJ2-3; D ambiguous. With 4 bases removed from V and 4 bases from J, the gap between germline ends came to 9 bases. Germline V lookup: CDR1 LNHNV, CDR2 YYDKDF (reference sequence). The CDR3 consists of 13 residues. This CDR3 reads CATSNVVSDTQYF. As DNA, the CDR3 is TGTGCCACCAGCAACGTAGTTTCAGATACGCAGTATTTT. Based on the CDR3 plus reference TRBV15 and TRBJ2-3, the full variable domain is DAMVIQNPRYQVTQFGKPVTLSCSQTLNHNVMYWYQQKSSQAPKLLFHYYDKDFNNEADTPDNFQSRRPNTSFCFLDIRSPGLGDTAMYLCATSNVVSDTQYFGPGTRLTVL.

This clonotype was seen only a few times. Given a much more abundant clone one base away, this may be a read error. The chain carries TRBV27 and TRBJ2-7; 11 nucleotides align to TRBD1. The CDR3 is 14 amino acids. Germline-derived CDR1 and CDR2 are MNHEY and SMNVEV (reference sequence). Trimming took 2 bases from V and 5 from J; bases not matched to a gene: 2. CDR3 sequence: CASSLGQGAHEQYF. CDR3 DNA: TGTGCCAGCAGTTTAGGACAGGGGGCCCACGAGCAGTACTTC.

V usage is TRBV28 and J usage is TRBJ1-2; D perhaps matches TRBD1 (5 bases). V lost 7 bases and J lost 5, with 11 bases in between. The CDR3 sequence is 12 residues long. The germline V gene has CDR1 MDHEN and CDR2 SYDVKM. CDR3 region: CASNRAGYGYTF. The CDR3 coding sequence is TGTGCCAGCAACCGGGCAGGGTATGGCTACACCTTC.

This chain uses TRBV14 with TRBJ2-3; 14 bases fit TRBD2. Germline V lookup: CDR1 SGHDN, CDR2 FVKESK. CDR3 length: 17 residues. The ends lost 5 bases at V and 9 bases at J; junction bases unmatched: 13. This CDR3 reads CASSSGLAGGPPGTQYF. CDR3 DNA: TGTGCCAGCAGCTCAGGACTAGCGGGAGGTCCGCCGGGGACGCAGTATTTT.

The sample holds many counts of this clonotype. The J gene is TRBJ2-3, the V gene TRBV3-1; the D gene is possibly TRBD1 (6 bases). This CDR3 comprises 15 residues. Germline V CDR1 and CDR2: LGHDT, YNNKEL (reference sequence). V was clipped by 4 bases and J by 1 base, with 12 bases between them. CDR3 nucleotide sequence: TGTGCCAGCAGCCCACACAGGGTTGGCACAGATACGCAGTATTTT. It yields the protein CASSPHRVGTDTQYF.

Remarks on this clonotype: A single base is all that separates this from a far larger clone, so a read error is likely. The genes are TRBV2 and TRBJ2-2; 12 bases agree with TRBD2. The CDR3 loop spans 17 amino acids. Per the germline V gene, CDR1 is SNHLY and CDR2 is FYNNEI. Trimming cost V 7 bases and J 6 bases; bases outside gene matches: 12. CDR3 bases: TGTGCCAGCACCCGGACTAGCGGGAAGTCGGGGGCCGGGGAGCTGTTTTTT. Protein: CASTRTSGKSGAGELFF.

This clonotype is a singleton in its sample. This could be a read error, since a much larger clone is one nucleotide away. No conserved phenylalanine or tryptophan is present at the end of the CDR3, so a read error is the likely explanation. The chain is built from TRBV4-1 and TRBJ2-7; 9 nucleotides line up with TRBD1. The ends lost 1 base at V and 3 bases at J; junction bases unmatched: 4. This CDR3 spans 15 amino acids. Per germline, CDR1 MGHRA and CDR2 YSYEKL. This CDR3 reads CASSQGVDRGYEQYS. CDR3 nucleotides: TGCGCCAGCAGCCAAGGGGTGGACAGGGGCTACGAGCAGTACTCC.

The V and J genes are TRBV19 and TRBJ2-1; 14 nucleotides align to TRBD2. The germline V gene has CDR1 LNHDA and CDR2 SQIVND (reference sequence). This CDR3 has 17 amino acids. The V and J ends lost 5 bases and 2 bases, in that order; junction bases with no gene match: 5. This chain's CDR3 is CASSLRTSGRTYNEQFF. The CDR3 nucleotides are TGTGCCAGTAGTCTTCGGACTAGCGGGAGGACCTACAATGAGCAGTTCTTC. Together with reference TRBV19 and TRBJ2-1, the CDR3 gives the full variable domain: DGGITQSPKYLFRKEGQNVTLSCEQNLNHDAMYWYRQDPGQGLRLIYYSQIVNDFQKGDIAEGYSVSREKKESFPLTVTSAQKNPTAFYLCASSLRTSGRTYNEQFFGPGTRLTVL.

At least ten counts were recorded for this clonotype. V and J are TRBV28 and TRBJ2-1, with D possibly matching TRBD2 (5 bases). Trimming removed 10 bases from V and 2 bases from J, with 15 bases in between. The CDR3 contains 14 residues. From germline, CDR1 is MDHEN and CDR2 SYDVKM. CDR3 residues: CATQRDGAYNEQFF. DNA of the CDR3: TGTGCCACCCAACGGGATGGCGCCTACAATGAGCAGTTCTTC.

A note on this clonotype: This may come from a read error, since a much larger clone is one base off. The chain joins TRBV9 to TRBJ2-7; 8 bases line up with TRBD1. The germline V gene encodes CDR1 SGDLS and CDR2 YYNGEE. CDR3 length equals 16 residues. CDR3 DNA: TGTGCCAGCAGCCCGACAGGGGCCCCGAGCTCCTACGAGCTGTACTTC. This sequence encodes CASSPTGAPSSYELYF.

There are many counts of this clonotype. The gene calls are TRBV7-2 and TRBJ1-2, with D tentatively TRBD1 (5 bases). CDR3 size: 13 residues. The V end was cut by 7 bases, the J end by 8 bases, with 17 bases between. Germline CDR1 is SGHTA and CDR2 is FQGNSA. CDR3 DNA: TGTGCCAGCATCCTGTTAGTGGGGGACGGCTACACCTTC. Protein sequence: CASILLVGDGYTF.

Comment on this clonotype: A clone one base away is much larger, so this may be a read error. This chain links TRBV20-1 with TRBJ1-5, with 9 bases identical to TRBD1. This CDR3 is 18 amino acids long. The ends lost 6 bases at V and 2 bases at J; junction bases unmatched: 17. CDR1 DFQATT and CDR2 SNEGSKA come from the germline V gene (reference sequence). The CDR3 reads CSAHKPGQGEGGNQPQHF. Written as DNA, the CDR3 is TGCAGTGCACACAAGCCGGGACAGGGTGAGGGTGGCAATCAGCCCCAGCATTTT.

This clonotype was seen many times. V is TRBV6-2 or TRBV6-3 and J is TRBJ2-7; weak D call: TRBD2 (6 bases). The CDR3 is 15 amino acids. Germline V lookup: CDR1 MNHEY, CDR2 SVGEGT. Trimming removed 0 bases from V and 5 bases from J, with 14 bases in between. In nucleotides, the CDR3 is TGTGCCAGCAGTTACTCCTTTGGTAAGCGGGACGAGCAGTACTTC. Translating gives CASSYSFGKRDEQYF.

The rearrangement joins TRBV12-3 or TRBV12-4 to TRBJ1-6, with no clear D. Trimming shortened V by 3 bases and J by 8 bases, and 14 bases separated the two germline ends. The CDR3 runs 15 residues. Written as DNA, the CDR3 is TGTGCCAGCAGTTTCGCCGCCCTAGTGGATTCACCCCTCCACTTT. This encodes CASSFAALVDSPLHF.

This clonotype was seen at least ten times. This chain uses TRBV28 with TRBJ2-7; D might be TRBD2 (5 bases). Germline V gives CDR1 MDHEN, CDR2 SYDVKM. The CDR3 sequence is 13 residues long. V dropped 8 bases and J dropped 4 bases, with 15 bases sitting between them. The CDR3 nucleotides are TGTGCCAGCCGAGACCGGGGTTATTACGAGCAGTACTTC. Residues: CASRDRGYYEQYF.